The 3 T cell receptor beta chains listed next were all sequenced from one sample in a study of cytomegalovirus exposure and HLA in healthy donors. Primers included in the PCR were 60 Vbeta and 13 Jbeta primers. Assay used: immunoSEQ multiplex PCR; TCRdb lists only in-frame clones, some missing. The sample yields approximately 140,000 clones, around 78% seen once. The sample consisted of PBMCs. All receptors come from a middle-aged woman in good health and CMV-seropositive.

The rearrangement links TRBV19 to TRBJ2-1; 10 bases match TRBD1. This CDR3 is 15 amino acids long. Trimming removed 5 bases from V and 3 bases from J; junction bases left unmatched: 4. Germline V gene sequence: CDR1 LNHDA, CDR2 SQIVND (reference sequence). The CDR3 region has the DNA TGTGCCAGTAGTCTCGGGACAGGGGTCTACAATGAGCAGTTCTTC. Its translation: CASSLGTGVYNEQFF.

This clone has a single count. Written as DNA, the CDR3 is TGCGCCAGCAGCCCCGCGGGACCAAACCAAGAGACCCAGTACTTC. The encoded protein is CASSPAGPNQETQYF. This rearrangement joins TRBV5-1 to TRBJ2-5; weak D call: TRBD2 (6 bases). CDR1 and CDR2 from the germline V gene are SGHRS and YFSETQ. The CDR3 spans 15 residues. V gave up 4 bases and J gave up 0 bases, with 13 bases separating them.

The genes are TRBV28 and TRBJ2-3; D remains ambiguous. The germline V and J ends were trimmed by 7 bases and 4 bases, with 12 bases remaining between them. Per the germline V gene, CDR1 is MDHEN and CDR2 is SYDVKM. The CDR3 loop spans 13 amino acids. CDR3 sequence: CASKRSWPDTQYF. In DNA, the CDR3 is TGTGCCAGCAAACGTAGCTGGCCAGATACGCAGTATTTT.